Each of the 10 T cell receptor beta chains below was sequenced from the same sample in a study of graft-versus-host responses after intestinal transplantation. Assay: immunoSEQ multiplex PCR; the TCRdb copy retains only in-frame clones and omits some. The table lists more than 90,000 clones, just under 95% of them singletons. Which antigens these TCRs recognize remains unknown. This sample comprised unstimulated CD8+ T cells sorted from spleen or lymph node cells, obtained before transplant. The receptor source for this set is a human donor who was the organ donor for an intestinal transplant.

The rearrangement uses TRBV4-1 and TRBJ1-1, with D maybe TRBD1 (5 bases). Deletions cut 5 bases from V and 0 bases from J, with 13 bases between. Looked up from germline, CDR1 is MGHRA and CDR2 is YSYEKL. The CDR3 is 15 residues long. CDR3 sequence (DNA): TGCGCCAGCAGCGATGGACACTTAATGAACACTGAAGCTTTCTTT. Residues: CASSDGHLMNTEAFF.

This chain links TRBV5-1 with TRBJ2-1, with 9 nucleotides matching TRBD2. The V gene's germline CDR1 is SGHRS and CDR2 YFSETQ. The CDR3 totals 15 residues. Trimming removed 0 bases from V and 8 bases from J; junction bases left unmatched: 6. The CDR3 is CASSLDAGGPDEQFF. The CDR3 nucleotides read TGCGCCAGCAGCTTGGATGCGGGAGGGCCTGATGAGCAGTTCTTC.

The J gene is TRBJ2-3, the V gene TRBV14; no reliable D call. Germline loops: CDR1 SGHDN, CDR2 FVKESK. V was pared by 2 bases and J by 2 bases, with 5 bases between. This CDR3 contains 13 residues. The CDR3 nucleotides are TGTGCCAGCAGCCAATTGAACACAGATACGCAGTATTTT. Amino acids: CASSQLNTDTQYF.

Only one count was recorded for this clone. The chain is built from TRBV4-2 and TRBJ2-5; 9 bases map to TRBD2. V trimming: 4 bases; J trimming: 5 bases; junction bases outside the gene matches: 11. This CDR3 spans 16 amino acids. Germline V gene sequence: CDR1 LGHNA, CDR2 YNFKEQ. The CDR3 sequence is CASSPPSGTLGETQYF. In DNA, the CDR3 is TGTGCCAGCAGCCCCCCTAGCGGGACATTGGGGGAGACCCAGTACTTC.

This CDR3 reads CASSPMGRAYEQYF. The CDR3 region has the DNA TGTGCCAGCAGCCCGATGGGACGGGCCTACGAGCAGTACTTC. The chain uses TRBV13 and TRBJ2-7; either TRBD1 or TRBD2 may supply D (5 bases each). The germline CDR1 and CDR2 sequences are PRHDT and FYEKMQ (reference sequence). The CDR3 has 14 amino acids. Trimming removed 5 bases from V and 2 bases from J, with 13 bases in between.

The V and J genes are TRBV6-5 and TRBJ2-2, with D perhaps TRBD1 (5 bases). Looked up from germline, CDR1 is MNHEY and CDR2 is SVGAGI. The germline V and J ends were trimmed by 2 bases and 0 bases, with 7 bases remaining between them. The CDR3 is 15 amino acids. CDR3: CASSYRTTNTGELFF. The CDR3 DNA is TGTGCCAGCAGTTACAGGACAACGAACACCGGGGAGCTGTTTTTT.

The genes are TRBV30 and TRBJ1-1; tentative D call: TRBD1 (5 bases). Germline CDR1 GTSNPN, CDR2 SVGIG (reference sequence). V was pared by 0 bases and J by 7 bases, with 12 bases between. The CDR3 runs to 13 residues. The CDR3 nucleotides are TGTGCCTGGAGTGTGGGGCTGCGGAGTGAAGCTTTCTTT. It yields the protein CAWSVGLRSEAFF.

This clone was seen once. The chain has TRBV7-8 and TRBJ2-2, with 8 bases fitting TRBD2. Looked up from germline, CDR1 is SGHVS and CDR2 is FQNEAQ. This CDR3 comprises 15 residues. The J segment lost 5 bases and the V segment lost 2 bases, leaving 4 bases of the junction unmatched. The CDR3 here is CASSLSGGGTGELFF. As DNA, the CDR3 is TGTGCCAGCAGCTTATCGGGAGGGGGTACCGGGGAGCTGTTTTTT.

The chain carries TRBV28 and TRBJ2-7, with D uncertain. This CDR3 is 16 amino acids long. Trimming took off 6 bases at V and 1 base at J, with 19 bases between the two ends. Germline values: CDR1 MDHEN, CDR2 SYDVKM. In DNA form, the CDR3 reads TGTGCCAGCAGCCTCACCCCCAGCCTAATATCCTACGAGCAGTACTTC. The encoded protein is CASSLTPSLISYEQYF.

V is TRBV2 and J is TRBJ1-1, with D perhaps TRBD1 (6 bases). The CDR3 runs 15 residues. The V and J ends lost 3 bases and 3 bases respectively, with 14 bases between them. Germline CDR1 reads SNHLY; CDR2 reads FYNNEI. CDR3 bases: TGTGCCAGCAGTGACCCCTACCCAGGGGACACTGAAGCTTTCTTT. Its translation is CASSDPYPGDTEAFF.